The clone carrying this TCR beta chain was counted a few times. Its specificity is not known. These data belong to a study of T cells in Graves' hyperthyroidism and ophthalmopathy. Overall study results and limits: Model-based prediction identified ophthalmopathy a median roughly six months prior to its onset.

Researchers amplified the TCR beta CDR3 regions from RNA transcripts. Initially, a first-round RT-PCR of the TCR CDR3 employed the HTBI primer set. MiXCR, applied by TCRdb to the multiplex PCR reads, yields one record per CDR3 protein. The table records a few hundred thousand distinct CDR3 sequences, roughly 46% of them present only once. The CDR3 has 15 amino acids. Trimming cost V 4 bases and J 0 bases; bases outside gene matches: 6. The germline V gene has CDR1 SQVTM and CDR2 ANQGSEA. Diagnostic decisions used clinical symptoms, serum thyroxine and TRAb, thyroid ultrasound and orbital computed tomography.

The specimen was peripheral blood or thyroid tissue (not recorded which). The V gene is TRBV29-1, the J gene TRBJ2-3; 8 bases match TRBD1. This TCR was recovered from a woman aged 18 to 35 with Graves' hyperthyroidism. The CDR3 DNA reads TGCAGCGTTGGGGGGACAGGCCCTAGCACAGATACGCAGTATTTT. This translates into CSVGGTGPSTDTQYF.